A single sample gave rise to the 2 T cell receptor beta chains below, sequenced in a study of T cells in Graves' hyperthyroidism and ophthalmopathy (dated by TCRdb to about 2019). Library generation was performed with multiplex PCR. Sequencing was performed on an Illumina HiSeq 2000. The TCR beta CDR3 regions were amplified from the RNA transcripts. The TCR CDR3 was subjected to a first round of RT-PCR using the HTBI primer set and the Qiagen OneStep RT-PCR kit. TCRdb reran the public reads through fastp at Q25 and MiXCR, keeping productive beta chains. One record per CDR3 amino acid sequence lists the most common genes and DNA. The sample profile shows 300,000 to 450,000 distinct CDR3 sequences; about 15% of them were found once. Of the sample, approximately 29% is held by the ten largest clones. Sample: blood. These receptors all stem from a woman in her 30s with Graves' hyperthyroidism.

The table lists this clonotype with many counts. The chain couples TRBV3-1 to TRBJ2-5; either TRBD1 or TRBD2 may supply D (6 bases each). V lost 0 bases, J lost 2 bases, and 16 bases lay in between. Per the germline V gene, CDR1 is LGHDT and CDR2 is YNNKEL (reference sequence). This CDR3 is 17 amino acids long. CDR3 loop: CASSQDFGGFGQETQYF. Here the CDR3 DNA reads TGTGCCAGCAGCCAAGACTTCGGGGGCTTCGGGCAAGAGACCCAGTACTTC.

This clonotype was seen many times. The CDR3, as DNA: TGTGCCAGCAGCGAACCGGTGGGAGGAGAGACCCAGTACTTC. This gives the protein CASSEPVGGETQYF. V usage is TRBV2 and J usage is TRBJ2-5, with TRBD2 as a possible D gene (6 bases). This CDR3 region has 14 residues. V was cut by 6 bases and J by 4 bases, with 15 bases left in between. Germline CDR1 and CDR2: SNHLY and FYNNEI.